These 16 T cell receptor beta chains originate from one sample sequenced in a study of T-cell reconstitution after alpha-beta-depleted transplantation in children. The TCRbeta library was prepared with unique molecular identifiers. MiXCR was run by TCRdb on the PCR reads, yielding one entry per CDR3 protein. The profile shows 400,000 to 450,000 distinct CDR3 sequences, 43% of them singletons. The sequenced sample was PBMCs, obtained before TCRalphabeta/CD19-depleted stem cell transplant. The receptors were gathered from a girl aged 2 to 10 with aplastic anemia, due to receive a stem cell transplant.

Many counts were recorded for this clonotype. The V gene is TRBV6-2 or TRBV6-3, the J gene TRBJ1-1; D might be TRBD1 (6 bases). CDR3 length equals 22 residues. Between the trimmed V and J ends, which lost 0 bases and 0 bases, there was a span of 29 bases. Germline values: CDR1 MNHEY, CDR2 SVGEGT. The CDR3 loop reads CASSYSVAVQGPEMTMNTEAFF. Written as DNA, the CDR3 is TGTGCCAGCAGTTACTCGGTTGCGGTTCAGGGGCCTGAAATGACGATGAACACTGAAGCTTTCTTT.

This clonotype was found a few times. The chain links TRBV20-1 to TRBJ1-5; tentative D call: TRBD1 (6 bases). The V gene's germline CDR1 is DFQATT and CDR2 SNEGSKA (reference sequence). V lost 3 bases and J 4 bases, leaving 19 bases between the germline ends. The CDR3 runs 16 residues. In nucleotides, the CDR3 is TGCAGTGCTAGTTACGAAGTGGGGGCATTGAATCAGCCCCAGCATTTT. Protein sequence: CSASYEVGALNQPQHF.

This clonotype came up a few times. This chain connects TRBV9 to TRBJ2-2, with D possibly being TRBD2 (5 bases). The length of the CDR3 is 17 residues. V gave up 3 bases and J gave up 5 bases, with 20 bases separating them. Germline V lookup: CDR1 SGDLS, CDR2 YYNGEE. In DNA, the CDR3 is TGTGCCAGCAGCGAGAGGGCAGCGGTCGTTGTTACCGGGGAGCTGTTTTTT. Its translation is CASSERAAVVVTGELFF.

This clonotype came up a few times. V is TRBV6-1 and J is TRBJ1-6; TRBD1 agrees at 11 bases. Unmatched junction bases numbered 4, after V lost 6 bases and J lost 9 bases. Germline CDR1 reads MNHNS; CDR2 reads SASEGT. CDR3 length: 14 residues. The CDR3 coding sequence is TGTGCCAGCAGACAAGGACAGGGGGCTTCACCCCTCCACTTT. Translation: CASRQGQGASPLHF.

The rearrangement uses TRBV27 and TRBJ2-1; 9 bases agree with TRBD1. The CDR3 contains 13 residues. Per germline, CDR1 MNHEY and CDR2 SMNVEV (reference sequence). V lost 8 bases and J lost 9; bases outside the gene matches: 8. The CDR3, as DNA: TGTGCCAGCGGTCCCGGGACAGGGATTGAGCAGTTCTTC. It yields the protein CASGPGTGIEQFF.

This clonotype has a handful of counts. This chain links TRBV2 with TRBJ2-2, with D perhaps being TRBD1 or TRBD2 (6 bases each). The V gene lost 2 bases and the J gene lost 7 bases, with 23 bases spanning the gap. Germline V gene data show CDR1 as SNHLY and CDR2 as FYNNEI. The CDR3 has 18 amino acids. This chain's CDR3 is CASSERMGRFRGVGELFF. The CDR3 region has the DNA TGTGCCAGCAGTGAAAGAATGGGGCGCTTTAGGGGGGTCGGGGAGCTGTTTTTT.

Ten or more counts support this clonotype. The CDR3 sequence: CASSASGTNTQYF. The CDR3 DNA sequence: TGTGCCAGCAGCGCATCCGGGACTAACACGCAGTATTTT. This chain joins TRBV9 and TRBJ2-3; 7 bases map to TRBD2. Germline lookup yields CDR1 SGDLS and CDR2 YYNGEE. The CDR3 sequence is 13 residues long. J was trimmed by 9 bases and V by 3 bases; bases with no gene match: 7.

The chain combines TRBV6-1 with TRBJ2-3, with 7 nucleotides matching TRBD2. The length of the CDR3 is 13 residues. CDR1 is MNHNS and CDR2 is SASEGT in the germline V gene. V shed 7 bases and J 2 bases; nucleotides not matched to a gene: 3. The CDR3 here is CASKLALTDTQYF. Here the CDR3 DNA reads TGTGCCAGCAAACTAGCGCTCACAGATACGCAGTATTTT.

The chain uses TRBV5-1 and TRBJ2-7, with D possibly TRBD1 on 6 matching bases. The CDR3 has 12 amino acids. The V and J ends lost 4 bases and 12 bases respectively, with 17 bases between them. CDR1 is SGHRS and CDR2 is YFSETQ in the germline V gene. CDR3 sequence: CASSPDSPGGYF. DNA for the CDR3: TGCGCCAGCAGCCCGGACAGTCCCGGCGGGTACTTC. Full variable domain (rest looked up from reference TRBV5-1 and TRBJ2-7): KAGVTQTPRYLIKTRGQQVTLSCSPISGHRSVSWYQQTPGQGLQFLFEYFSETQRNKGNFPGRFSGRQFSNSRSEMNVSTLELGDSALYLCASSPDSPGGYFGPGTRLTVT.

The chain recombines TRBV30 with TRBJ1-2, with D maybe TRBD1 (6 bases). The CDR3 covers 14 residues. CDR1 is GTSNPN, CDR2 SVGIG, per germline (reference sequence). V dropped 2 bases and J dropped 4 bases, with 14 bases sitting between them. The CDR3 spells CAWSRRGGGYGYTF. The CDR3 coding sequence is TGTGCCTGGAGTCGACGTGGGGGCGGCTATGGCTACACCTTC.

CDR3 sequence reads: CSARKRGSETQYF. In DNA, the CDR3 is TGCAGTGCTAGAAAGCGGGGGAGTGAGACCCAGTACTTC. The chain links TRBV20-1 to TRBJ2-5, with TRBD2 matching over 8 bases. J was trimmed by 5 bases and V by 2 bases; bases with no gene match: 4. Germline V gene data show CDR1 as DFQATT and CDR2 as SNEGSKA (reference sequence). This CDR3 has 13 amino acids.

Turning to this clonotype: A much larger clone sits a single nucleotide away, making a read error possible. The rearrangement uses TRBV20-1 and TRBJ2-7, with a possible D match to TRBD1 (6 bases). This CDR3 is 14 amino acids long. The V gene's germline CDR1 is DFQATT and CDR2 SNEGSKA (reference sequence). V was cut by 1 base and J by 4 bases, with 14 bases left in between. The CDR3 here is CSARAGQRAYEQYF. CDR3 nucleotide sequence: TGCAGTGCTAGAGCCGGACAGCGCGCATACGAGCAGTACTTC.

This chain connects TRBV6-1 to TRBJ2-1; maybe TRBD1 (6 bases). CDR1 is MNHNS and CDR2 is SASEGT in the germline V gene. V was trimmed by 5 bases and J by 9 bases, leaving 17 bases between them. This CDR3 has 14 residues. The CDR3 spells CASSPPRTEAEQFF. The CDR3 DNA sequence: TGTGCCAGCAGTCCCCCACGGACAGAGGCTGAGCAGTTCTTC.

This clonotype showed up many times. V gene TRBV7-8 combines with J gene TRBJ2-3; no clear D. The germline CDR1 and CDR2 sequences are SGHVS and FQNEAQ. The CDR3 runs to 16 residues. Trimming shortened V by 3 bases and J by 2 bases, and 15 bases separated the two germline ends. The CDR3 nucleotides are TGTGCCAGCAGCTTGCCCTCAAGAAGGGACACAGATACGCAGTATTTT. It codes for CASSLPSRRDTDTQYF.

The chain has TRBV7-2 and TRBJ1-1; D unclear. The CDR3 loop spans 15 amino acids. Per germline, CDR1 SGHTA and CDR2 FQGNSA. The V end lost 3 bases, the J end lost 3 bases, and 14 bases lay between the germline ends. The CDR3 here is CASSFGFDGYTEAFF. In nucleotides, the CDR3 is TGTGCCAGCAGCTTTGGGTTCGACGGATACACTGAAGCTTTCTTT. The full variable domain, completed using reference TRBV7-2 and TRBJ1-1, is GAGVSQSPSNKVTEKGKDVELRCDPISGHTALYWYRQSLGQGLEFLIYFQGNSAPDKSGLPSDRFSAERTGGSVSTLTIQRTQQEDSAVYLCASSFGFDGYTEAFFGQGTRLTVV.

Of note for this clonotype: A much larger clone sits a single nucleotide away, making a read error possible. The CDR3 DNA is TGTGCCACTACTGGGGCGGACCACAATGAGCAGTTCTTC. Translation gives CATTGADHNEQFF. This sequence joins TRBV12-3 or TRBV12-4 and TRBJ2-1, with D perhaps TRBD1 (5 bases). The CDR3 consists of 13 residues. V lost 10 bases, J lost 5 bases, and 15 bases lay in between.